What follows are 21 T cell receptor beta chains derived from one specimen sequenced in a study of shared clonotypes between healthy human individuals. Sequencing was performed with immunoSEQ multiplex PCR; in TCRdb, only in-frame clones are kept and a portion is missing. Among more than 400,000 clones listed, about 95% were seen once. The material sequenced was naive CD4+ T cells sorted from blood. Sample subset: CD45RA+ positively selected. The receptors were sampled from a woman in her 30s in good health.

With respect to this clone: Sequence at one end of the junction differs from germline and may be a read error. The gene calls are TRBV10-1 and TRBJ2-1; weak D call: TRBD2 (5 bases). There are 16 residues in the CDR3. Germline CDR1 reads WNHNN; CDR2 reads SYGVQD (reference sequence). The CDR3 reads CASRESDCSGYNEQFF. The DNA for the CDR3 is TGCGCCAGCAGGGAGTCGGACTGTTCAGGATACAATGAGCAGTTCTTC.

V is TRBV25-1 and J is TRBJ1-2, with D possibly being TRBD1 (5 bases). CDR1 and CDR2 from the germline V gene are MGHDK and SYGVNS. The ends were cut back, 6 bases at V and 2 bases at J, with 16 bases in the middle. The CDR3 has 15 amino acids. CDR3 sequence: CASRERGRGNYGYTF. The CDR3 nucleotides are TGTGCCAGCAGAGAAAGGGGACGGGGAAACTATGGCTACACCTTC.

The chain has TRBV27 and TRBJ2-7; 7 bases align to TRBD1. This CDR3 is 15 amino acids long. Germline loops: CDR1 MNHEY, CDR2 SMNVEV (reference sequence). Germline trimming cut 2 bases from V and 3 bases from J; bases unmatched to any gene: 7. The CDR3 DNA is TGTGCCAGCAGTTTACTCCCCGGGACAGACTACGAGCAGTACTTC. It translates to CASSLLPGTDYEQYF.

This chain connects TRBV18 to TRBJ1-2, with 10 bases identical to TRBD1. The germline CDR1 and CDR2 sequences are KGHSH and LQKENI. This CDR3 spans 17 amino acids. V lost 1 base to trimming and J lost 1 base; unmatched junction nucleotides: 6. The CDR3 spells CASSPRTGGQYNYGYTF. CDR3 coding DNA: TGTGCCAGCTCACCACGGACAGGGGGACAGTATAACTATGGCTACACCTTC.

This clone came up a few times. V usage is TRBV30 and J usage is TRBJ2-7; the D is unclear. The CDR3 has 11 residues. Germline lookup yields CDR1 GTSNPN and CDR2 SVGIG (reference sequence). Trimming took off 3 bases at V and 4 bases at J, with 7 bases between the two ends. Here the CDR3 reads CAWSALYEQYF. The CDR3 DNA reads TGTGCCTGGAGCGCGTTGTACGAGCAGTACTTC.

In this sample, this clone turned up a few times. The chain has TRBV19 and TRBJ2-2; D is ambiguous. Germline V gene data show CDR1 as LNHDA and CDR2 as SQIVND (reference sequence). Trimming left V 5 bases short and J 3 bases short, with 4 bases between. This CDR3 region has 12 residues. For the CDR3, the DNA is TGTGCCAGTAGTCCCTACACCGGGGAGCTGTTTTTT. Encoded protein: CASSPYTGELFF.

On this clone: Other DNA sequences of this sample code for an identical CDR3. The chain employs TRBV28 and TRBJ2-7; D might be TRBD2 (5 bases). The CDR3 length is 12 residues. Germline-derived CDR1 and CDR2 are MDHEN and SYDVKM. Trimming pared 6 bases from V and 4 bases from J, leaving 10 bases between. The CDR3 region has the DNA TGTGCCAGCAGCCCGGGAACGTACGAGCAGTACTTC. This encodes CASSPGTYEQYF.

The rearrangement uses TRBV10-3 and TRBJ2-7; D uncertain. Per the germline V gene, CDR1 is ENHRY and CDR2 is SYGVKD. Deletions cut 6 bases from V and 2 bases from J, with 14 bases between. The CDR3 extends over 14 amino acids. The CDR3 DNA follows: TGTGCCATCAGCGACTTTAAATCCCCCTACGAGCAGTACTTC. It is translated as CAISDFKSPYEQYF.

With regard to this clone: Other DNA sequences within the sample encode an identical CDR3. The chain combines TRBV28 with TRBJ1-4; D gene ambiguous. The V end lost 6 bases, the J end lost 0 bases, and 8 bases lay between the germline ends. The germline gives CDR1 MDHEN, CDR2 SYDVKM. The CDR3 spans 14 residues. CDR3 in amino acids: CASSSATTNEKLFF. In DNA, the CDR3 is TGTGCCAGCAGCTCGGCCACAACTAATGAAAAACTGTTTTTT.

The chain uses TRBV11-2 and TRBJ2-5, with 8 bases fitting TRBD1. In germline, CDR1 is SGHAT, CDR2 FQNNGV. J gave up 14 bases and V 4 bases, and 12 bases lay outside the gene matches. The CDR3 covers 13 residues. The CDR3 sequence is CASSSGGGTGLYF. The CDR3 DNA follows: TGTGCCAGCAGCTCAGGGGGTGGGACAGGTTTATACTTC.

The J gene is TRBJ2-2, the V gene TRBV5-1; the D is unclear. Trimming cost V 0 bases and J 5 bases, with 11 bases left between them. Germline lookup yields CDR1 SGHRS and CDR2 YFSETQ. The CDR3 has 15 amino acids. CDR3 DNA: TGCGCCAGCAGCTTGGAATATCGCGCAACCGGGGAGCTGTTTTTT. This codes for CASSLEYRATGELFF.

The chain is built from TRBV7-7 and TRBJ2-1, with 8 bases matching TRBD2. The CDR3 is 16 amino acids. J gave up 3 bases and V 5 bases, and 9 bases lay outside the gene matches. CDR1 and CDR2 (germline): SSHAT, FNYEAQ (reference sequence). The DNA for the CDR3 is TGTGCCAGCAGCACCGTGGCCGGGACTAGCTACAATGAGCAGTTCTTC. Encoded protein: CASSTVAGTSYNEQFF.

The rearrangement uses TRBV5-1 and TRBJ2-7; 8 nucleotides align to TRBD1. V trimming: 0 bases; J trimming: 7 bases; junction bases outside the gene matches: 0. Germline CDR1 and CDR2: SGHRS and YFSETQ. This CDR3 comprises 12 residues. CDR3 in amino acids: CASSLGDREQYF. CDR3 DNA sequence: TGCGCCAGCAGCTTGGGGGACAGGGAGCAGTACTTC. Full variable domain (missing parts from reference TRBV5-1 and TRBJ2-7): KAGVTQTPRYLIKTRGQQVTLSCSPISGHRSVSWYQQTPGQGLQFLFEYFSETQRNKGNFPGRFSGRQFSNSRSEMNVSTLELGDSALYLCASSLGDREQYFGPGTRLTVT.

This chain links TRBV11-2 with TRBJ1-1; 8 bases agree with TRBD1. The CDR3 contains 15 residues. Per germline, CDR1 SGHAT and CDR2 FQNNGV. J gave up 3 bases and V 2 bases, and 5 bases lay outside the gene matches. CDR3 sequence: CASSLTTGADTEAFF. The CDR3 DNA reads TGTGCCAGCAGCTTAACGACAGGGGCTGACACTGAAGCTTTCTTT.

This CDR3 is CASSIDQAGVDVGQFF. The CDR3 nucleotides are TGTGCCAGTAGTATAGATCAAGCGGGAGTTGACGTTGGGCAGTTCTTC. J is TRBJ2-1 and V is TRBV19; 8 bases align to TRBD2. The CDR3 has 16 residues. Trimming removed 0 bases from V and 12 bases from J; junction bases left unmatched: 13. Germline values: CDR1 LNHDA, CDR2 SQIVND (reference sequence).

The V gene is TRBV6-1, the J gene TRBJ2-5; no clear D. The J call may be faulty, since TRBJ2-7 better matches the DNA end. The germline CDR1 and CDR2 sequences are MNHNS and SASEGT. This CDR3 is 15 amino acids long. The CDR3 coding sequence is TGTGCCAGCAGTGAACTCCACAGACCTACCTACGAGCAGTACTTC. Residues: CASSELHRPTYEQYF.

For the CDR3, the DNA is TGTGCCAGCAGTTCCTCTCTTCGAAGGGGAAGCAATCAGCCCCAGCATTTT. This encodes CASSSSLRRGSNQPQHF. The rearrangement uses TRBV28 and TRBJ1-5, with a possible D match to TRBD1 (5 bases). Germline CDR1 and CDR2: MDHEN and SYDVKM. Between the trimmed V and J ends, which lost 4 bases and 1 base, there was a span of 17 bases. The CDR3 contains 17 residues.

CDR3 nucleotide sequence: TGTGCCAGCACGAGCAGGACTCTTCGCACAGATACGCAGTATTTT. It specifies CASTSRTLRTDTQYF. This rearrangement joins TRBV6-1 to TRBJ2-3, with D perhaps matching TRBD2 (5 bases). The germline gives CDR1 MNHNS, CDR2 SASEGT. This CDR3 has 15 residues. Trimming took off 7 bases at V and 1 base at J, with 15 bases between the two ends.

The rearrangement joins TRBV16 to TRBJ1-4; D gene unclear. The CDR3 spans 17 residues. V was pared by 0 bases and J by 2 bases, with 13 bases between. Germline V gene data show CDR1 as KGHSY and CDR2 as FQNENV. CDR3 amino acids: CASSQSVIKGTNEKLFF. The CDR3 nucleotides are TGTGCCAGCAGCCAATCGGTAATTAAAGGGACTAATGAAAAACTGTTTTTT.

This clone came up once. At one boundary the junction diverges from the germline segment, which might be a read error. The chain links TRBV5-3 to TRBJ1-1; no definite D call. TRBV5-3 is an open reading frame whose function is uncertain. This CDR3 has 13 residues. In nucleotides, the CDR3 is TGTGCCAGCAGCTTGTTACAAGGCACTGAAGCTTTCTTT. Protein sequence: CASSLLQGTEAFF.

The rearrangement uses TRBV28 and TRBJ2-2; D remains ambiguous. The CDR3 consists of 14 residues. Germline V CDR1 and CDR2: MDHEN, SYDVKM. Trimming left V 4 bases short and J 1 base short, with 7 bases between. CDR3 residues: CASSSYRNTGELFF. The CDR3 DNA sequence: TGTGCCAGCAGTTCTTACAGGAACACCGGGGAGCTGTTTTTT.